A single sample is the source of the 9 T cell receptor beta chains below, sequenced in a study of identical twins. TCRdb re-analysed the 5' RACE reads in MiXCR, keeping a single row per CDR3 protein. The table includes some 660,000 distinct CDR3 sequences, 8.6% detected once. These data are also associated with another study on yellow fever vaccine responses in identical twins.

Material for sequencing was PBMCs. Source of these receptors: a woman aged 18-29 years in good health.

The chain couples TRBV7-2 to TRBJ2-5; D may be TRBD1 (6 bases). Per the germline V gene, CDR1 is SGHTA and CDR2 is FQGNSA. The V and J ends lost 7 bases and 14 bases respectively, with 26 bases between them. This CDR3 spans 14 amino acids. The CDR3 spells CASNLFLGQPATYF. The CDR3 nucleotides are TGTGCCAGCAACTTGTTTTTAGGACAGCCCGCAACTTACTTC.

In DNA, the CDR3 is TGTGCCAGCAGATTCACCGTCACGGGTTATAGCTCCTACAATGAGCAGTTCTTC. Amino acids: CASRFTVTGYSSYNEQFF. This chain links TRBV2 with TRBJ2-1, with unresolved D. CDR3 size: 18 residues. Germline CDR1 and CDR2: SNHLY and FYNNEI. V gave up 6 bases and J gave up 0 bases, with 21 bases separating them. The full variable domain, its missing parts supplied by reference TRBV2 and TRBJ2-1, is EPEVTQTPSHQVTQMGQEVILRCVPISNHLYFYWYRQILGQKVEFLVSFYNNEISEKSEIFDDQFSVERPDGSNFTLKIRSTKLEDSAMYFCASRFTVTGYSSYNEQFFGPGTRLTVL.

This clonotype was counted many times. V and J are TRBV12-3 or TRBV12-4 and TRBJ2-4; D is ambiguous. The CDR3 is 16 amino acids. Trimming removed 1 base at V and 7 bases at J, with 17 bases between. CDR3 in DNA: TGTGCCAGCAGTTTAGTCTTAGGTTTCATAGAGAACATTCAGTACTTC. Translating it yields CASSLVLGFIENIQYF.

This clonotype was counted at least ten times. This sequence joins TRBV28 and TRBJ2-7; a possible D gene is TRBD2 (5 bases). The germline V and J ends were trimmed by 1 base and 3 bases, with 10 bases remaining between them. The germline V gene encodes CDR1 MDHEN and CDR2 SYDVKM. The CDR3 consists of 14 residues. CDR3 protein: CASSLLRGRYEQYF. CDR3 in DNA: TGTGCCAGCAGTTTATTACGGGGTCGCTACGAGCAGTACTTC.

This clonotype was counted between two and nine times. This rearrangement joins TRBV6-1 to TRBJ1-1; TRBD1 might be the D (5 bases). Trimming pared 6 bases from V and 5 bases from J, leaving 19 bases between. CDR3 length: 15 amino acids. Germline V gene data show CDR1 as MNHNS and CDR2 as SASEGT. Here the CDR3 reads CASRKGSPIGTEAFF. The CDR3 nucleotides read TGTGCCAGCAGGAAGGGGAGCCCCATTGGGACTGAAGCTTTCTTT.

The CDR3 reads CATRWSGLGVHEQFF. As DNA, the CDR3 is TGTGCCACCCGCTGGTCGGGACTAGGGGTGCATGAGCAGTTCTTC. The genes are TRBV19 and TRBJ2-1, with TRBD2 matching over 8 bases. V lost 10 bases, J lost 8 bases, and 16 bases stayed unmatched. Germline values: CDR1 LNHDA, CDR2 SQIVND (reference sequence). This CDR3 has 15 amino acids.

The V call is TRBV7-9, the J call TRBJ2-7; D is possibly TRBD1 or TRBD2 (6 bases each). This CDR3 region has 13 residues. Trimming left V 3 bases short and J 5 bases short, with 11 bases between. The germline V gene has CDR1 SEHNR and CDR2 FQNEAQ (reference sequence). The CDR3 DNA sequence: TGTGCCAGCAGCTTTGTCGGGGGCCACGAGCAGTACTTC. Its protein is CASSFVGGHEQYF.

The V and J genes are TRBV7-9 and TRBJ1-3; D uncertain. V was clipped by 5 bases and J by 0 bases, with 8 bases between them. Germline V CDR1 and CDR2: SEHNR, FQNEAQ (reference sequence). The CDR3 loop spans 14 amino acids. CDR3 nucleotides: TGTGCCAGCAGCGAGGGAGTCTCTGGAAACACCATATATTTT. This sequence encodes CASSEGVSGNTIYF.

This clonotype was counted between two and nine times. This sequence joins TRBV2 and TRBJ2-7; D may be TRBD1 (6 bases). CDR3 length: 15 amino acids. The V and J ends lost 6 bases and 0 bases respectively, with 15 bases between them. CDR1 is SNHLY, CDR2 FYNNEI, per germline. DNA of the CDR3: TGTGCCAGCAGCCCGGGCGACAGGAGCTCCTACGAGCAGTACTTC. It is translated as CASSPGDRSSYEQYF.